This T cell receptor (beta chain) emerged from a study of blood T cell repertoires in COVID-19 (dated by TCRdb to 2019 to 2021). In terms of the full investigation: Samples from collaborators originated in the United States, Italy and Spain and spanned both the acute and convalescent phases of COVID-19. Nearly every sample came with metadata listing a de-identified subject ID, COVID-19 status, age in years and sex. The samples were drawn from the first 160 participants of the ongoing ImmuneRACE study and from 950 to 1,500 subjects provided by 6 global collaborators. The dataset comprised deeply sampled blood TCRbeta repertoires from subjects exposed to, actively infected with, or recovered from COVID-19. Where available, HLA class I and class II types were taken from metadata supplied by the sample provider and were not determined by assay-based typing. The repertoires were released in a freely available public database intended as a resource for research on the immune response to SARS-CoV-2. The material from the prospective study consisted of cDNA or gDNA derived from T cells, B-cell-depleted T cells, or PBMCs. Findings and caveats that apply to the study as a whole: The quantity of clinical and demographic metadata differed by source and by participant and was supplied without curation.

The junction shows trimming of 6 bases on V and 5 bases on J, plus 7 bases between the germline ends. Including cysteine and phenylalanine, the CDR3 has 10 amino acids. The sequence is cut down to CDR3 DNA, 30 bases in frame from base 1. CDR1 and CDR2, per the germline V gene, are SQVTM and ANQGSEA. With respect to this clone: It lacks a known antigen. No qualities accompany the bases; no much larger clone lies one base away. At the DNA level, this CDR3 is encoded by other sequences in the same sample as well.

At one collaborating source in Seattle, patients were enrolled during active infection and were followed longitudinally through the course of disease. Collaborating institutions collected whole blood in K2EDTA tubes following their own protocols. For TCRbeta analysis, collaborators shipped samples in one of three forms: frozen whole blood, isolated PBMCs, or DNA extracted from either of those sample types. The immunoSEQ Assay, a bias-controlled multiplex PCR, was used to amplify TCRbeta CDR3 regions from genomic DNA. The paper's data handling went like this. Nucleated cell counts per sample were estimated from amplification of reference gene primers within the assay. Sequence reads were collapsed and filtered to measure the absolute abundance of every unique TCRbeta CDR3 rearrangement. For each sample, productive Simpson clonality was calculated as the square root of Simpson's diversity index across productive rearrangements. TCRdb took this table from immuneACCESS and kept in-frame rearrangements with V and J called. Such tables lack part of the clones; where checked against another copy, unresolved V genes explain under half of the gap, and the rest is unexplained. V, J and clone size are those of that table, while D and trimming were read from the DNA. The sample table contains around 270,000 clones; only one count was recorded for 80% to 85% of them. Together, the top ten hold 15% to 19% of the sample.

What was sequenced was peripheral blood. Recombination connected TRBV29-1 to TRBJ2-5; confidence is insufficient to name the D gene. This clonotype originated in a person between 70 and 80 years old with COVID-19, enrolled during active disease. In nucleotides, the sequence is TGCAGCGTGGCCGTGGAGACCCAGTACTTC. Its protein product is CSVAVETQYF.